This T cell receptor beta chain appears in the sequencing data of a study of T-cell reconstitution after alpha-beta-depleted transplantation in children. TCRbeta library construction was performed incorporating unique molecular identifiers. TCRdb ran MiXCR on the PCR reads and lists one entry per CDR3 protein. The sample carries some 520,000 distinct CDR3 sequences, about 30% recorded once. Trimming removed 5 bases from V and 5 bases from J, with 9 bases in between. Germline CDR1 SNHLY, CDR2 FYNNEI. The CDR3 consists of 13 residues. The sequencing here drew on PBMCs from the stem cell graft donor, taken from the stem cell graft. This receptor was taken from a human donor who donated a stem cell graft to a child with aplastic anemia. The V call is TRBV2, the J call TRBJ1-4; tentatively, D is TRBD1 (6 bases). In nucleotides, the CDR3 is TGTGCCAGCAGTACCACAGGGAATGAAAAACTGTTTTTT. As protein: CASSTTGNEKLFF.